The clone carrying this T cell receptor beta chain has at least ten counts. The data belong to a study of molecular identifiers for immune sequencing clone quantification. At the level of the study: Replicate experiments took RNA from around 18,000 or 91,000 naive CD8 cells, divided it five ways and sequenced four.

With listed TCR primers and previously described methods, bulk TCR libraries were prepared. TCRdb re-called the PCR reads through MiXCR, storing one row per CDR3 protein. Of some 320,000 distinct CDR3 sequences in the sample, over 20% are singletons; the top ten hold approximately 0.8%. With 10%, 30% or 50% of RNA, 20,000 to 1,000,000 naive CD8 T cells were sequenced. Sorting recovered naive CD8 T cells on a CD8+CD4-CCR7+CD45RA+ profile. The receptor was isolated from a human donor in good health. Some libraries in this study had Jurkat cell RNA spiked in. Sequencing was done on a sample of naive CD8+ T cells from blood, with Jurkat cell RNA spiked in. Subset here: FACS-sorted CD8+CD4-CCR7+CD45RA+ naive T cells.

The DNA of the CDR3 is TGCAGTGCTAGAGACCGGGACAGGGTGTACACAGATACGCAGTATTTT. Translating gives CSARDRDRVYTDTQYF. This chain connects TRBV20-1 to TRBJ2-3; 9 bases map to TRBD1. Germline values: CDR1 DFQATT, CDR2 SNEGSKA (reference sequence). V lost 0 bases to trimming and J lost 2 bases; unmatched junction nucleotides: 6. The CDR3 runs 16 residues.